The TCR beta chain described here comes from a study of blood T cell repertoires in COVID-19. The length of the CDR3 is 13 residues. With V trimmed by 4 bases and J by 1 base, 2 bases remained unmatched. CDR1 and CDR2 from the germline V gene are SGHRS and YFSETQ. The method was immunoSEQ multiplex PCR; TCRdb's version includes in-frame clones alone and lacks a portion of them. Here the sample spans some 150,000 clones, 80% to 90% being singletons. Sequenced material: peripheral blood. The J gene is TRBJ2-7, the V gene TRBV5-1; 7 bases match TRBD2. The receptor was isolated from a woman between 55 and 75 years old with acute or convalescent COVID-19. The CDR3 nucleotides are TGCGCCAGCAGCCCTAGCGGATCCTACGAGCAGTACTTC. It codes for CASSPSGSYEQYF. Based on the CDR3 plus reference TRBV5-1 and TRBJ2-7, the full variable domain is KAGVTQTPRYLIKTRGQQVTLSCSPISGHRSVSWYQQTPGQGLQFLFEYFSETQRNKGNFPGRFSGRQFSNSRSEMNVSTLELGDSALYLCASSPSGSYEQYFGPGTRLTVT.